This TCR beta chain was sequenced in a study of blood T cell repertoires in COVID-19. Libraries were prepared by immunoSEQ multiplex PCR; TCRdb keeps only in-frame clonotypes and omits some of them. The table includes 200,000 to 250,000 clones, about 87% detected once. This clonotype was sampled from a man in his fifties or sixties with acute or convalescent COVID-19. Sequenced material: peripheral blood.

The CDR3 DNA reads as TGTGCCAGTAGGCCTAGCGGGGGGGCCATCATTCAGTACTTC. It is translated as CASRPSGGAIIQYF. The chain joins TRBV19 to TRBJ2-4; the match to TRBD2 covers 12 bases. Germline V lookup: CDR1 LNHDA, CDR2 SQIVND (reference sequence). The CDR3 spans 14 residues. After removal of 6 bases from V and 9 bases from J, the junction contained 6 bases not matched to a gene.